The T cell receptor (beta chain) under discussion was sequenced for a study of shared clonotypes between healthy human individuals. The V end lost 4 bases, the J end lost 0 bases, and 17 bases lay between the germline ends. Germline V lookup: CDR1 SGHNT, CDR2 YYREEE (reference sequence). The length of the CDR3 is 16 residues. Generated by immunoSEQ multiplex PCR, the TCRdb table keeps only in-frame clones and is missing some. In the table there are fewer than 850,000 clones, 90% of which are singletons. The study drew all its donors from Caucasian adults living in Nashville, Tennessee. The clonotype was recovered from a man aged 18 to 29 in good health. Some clones in this sample may be carry-over from other donors' samples. The specimen sequenced was memory CD8+ T cells from PBMCs. Indicated subset: CD45RO+ cells pooled with CCR7-negative TemRA cells. The genes are TRBV5-4 and TRBJ2-7; tentatively, D is TRBD2 (6 bases). The CDR3 DNA is TGTGCCAGCAGCCCCCCCGGTAGCGGAAGCTCCTACGAGCAGTACTTC. Its protein is CASSPPGSGSSYEQYF.